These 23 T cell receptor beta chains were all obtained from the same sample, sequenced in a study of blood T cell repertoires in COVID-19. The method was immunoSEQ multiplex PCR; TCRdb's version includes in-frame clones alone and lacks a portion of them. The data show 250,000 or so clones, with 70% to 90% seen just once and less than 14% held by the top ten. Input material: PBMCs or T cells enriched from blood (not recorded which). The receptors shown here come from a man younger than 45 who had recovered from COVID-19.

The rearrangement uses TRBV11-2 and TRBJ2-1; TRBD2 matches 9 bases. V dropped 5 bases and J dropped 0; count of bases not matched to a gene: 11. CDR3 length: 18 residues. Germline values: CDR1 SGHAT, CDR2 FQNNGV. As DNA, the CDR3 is TGTGCCAGCAGCCCTGGGGGTAGCGGGAGTCTCTCCTACAATGAGCAGTTCTTC. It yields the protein CASSPGGSGSLSYNEQFF.

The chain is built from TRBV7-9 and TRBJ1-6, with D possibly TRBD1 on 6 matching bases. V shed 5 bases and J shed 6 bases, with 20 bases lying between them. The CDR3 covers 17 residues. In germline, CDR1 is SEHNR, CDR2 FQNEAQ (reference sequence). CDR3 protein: CASSHGGPLSSNSPLHF. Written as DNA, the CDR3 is TGTGCCAGCAGCCATGGGGGCCCGCTTTCTAGTAATTCACCCCTCCACTTT. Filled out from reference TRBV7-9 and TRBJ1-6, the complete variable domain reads DTGVSQNPRHKITKRGQNVTFRCDPISEHNRLYWYRQTLGQGPEFLTYFQNEAQLEKSRLLSDRFSAERPKGSFSTLEIQRTEQGDSAMYLCASSHGGPLSSNSPLHFGNGTRLTVT.

The CDR3 spells CASSPQDSSDTQYF. The CDR3 DNA is TGTGCCAGCTCACCACAGGACAGCTCAGATACGCAGTATTTT. J is TRBJ2-3 and V is TRBV18, with a weak D call TRBD1 (6 bases). V gave up 1 base and J gave up 4 bases, with 9 bases separating them. The CDR3 runs to 14 residues. From germline, CDR1 is KGHSH and CDR2 LQKENI.

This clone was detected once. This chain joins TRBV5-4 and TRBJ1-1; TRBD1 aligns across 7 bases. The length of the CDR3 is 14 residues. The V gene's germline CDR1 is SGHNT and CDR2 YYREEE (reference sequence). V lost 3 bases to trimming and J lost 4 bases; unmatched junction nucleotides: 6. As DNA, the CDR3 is TGTGCCAGCAGCTCGGGACAGCTCCCCACTGAAGCTTTCTTT. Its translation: CASSSGQLPTEAFF.

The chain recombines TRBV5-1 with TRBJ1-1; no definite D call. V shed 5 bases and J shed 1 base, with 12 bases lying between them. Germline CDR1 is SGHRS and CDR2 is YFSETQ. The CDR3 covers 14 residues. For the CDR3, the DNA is TGCGCCAGCAGTGAATACCTCGGGAACACTGAAGCTTTCTTT. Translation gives CASSEYLGNTEAFF.

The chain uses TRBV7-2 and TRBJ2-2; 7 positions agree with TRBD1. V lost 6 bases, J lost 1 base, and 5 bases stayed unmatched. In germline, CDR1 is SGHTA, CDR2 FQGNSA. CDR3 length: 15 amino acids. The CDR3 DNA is TGTGCCAGCAGTCACCGGGACAGGAACACCGGGGAGCTGTTTTTT. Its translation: CASSHRDRNTGELFF.

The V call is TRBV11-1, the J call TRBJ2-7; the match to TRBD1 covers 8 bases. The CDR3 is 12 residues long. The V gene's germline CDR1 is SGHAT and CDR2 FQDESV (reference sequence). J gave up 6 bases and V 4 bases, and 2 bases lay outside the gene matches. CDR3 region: CASSSGGREQYF. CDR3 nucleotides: TGTGCCAGCAGCTCAGGGGGCCGCGAGCAGTACTTC.

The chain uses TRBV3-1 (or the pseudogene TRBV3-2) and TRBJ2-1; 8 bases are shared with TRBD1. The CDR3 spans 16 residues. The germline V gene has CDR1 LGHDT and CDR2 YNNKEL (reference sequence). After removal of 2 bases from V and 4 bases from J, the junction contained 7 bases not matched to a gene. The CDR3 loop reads CASSQPTGERYNEQFF. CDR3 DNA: TGTGCCAGCAGCCAACCGACAGGGGAGAGATACAATGAGCAGTTCTTC.

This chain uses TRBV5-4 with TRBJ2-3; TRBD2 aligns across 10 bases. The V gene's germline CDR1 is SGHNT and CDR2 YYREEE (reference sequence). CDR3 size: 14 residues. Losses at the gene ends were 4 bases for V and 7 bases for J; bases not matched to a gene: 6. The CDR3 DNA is TGTGCCAGCAGCCGAAGGACTAGCGGCCATACGCAGTATTTT. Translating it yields CASSRRTSGHTQYF.

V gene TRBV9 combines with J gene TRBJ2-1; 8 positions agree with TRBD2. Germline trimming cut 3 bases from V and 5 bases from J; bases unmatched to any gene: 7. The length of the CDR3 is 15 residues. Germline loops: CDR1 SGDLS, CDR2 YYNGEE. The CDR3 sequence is CASSAPGGDNNEQFF. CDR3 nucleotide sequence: TGTGCCAGCAGCGCCCCCGGGGGGGACAACAATGAGCAGTTCTTC.

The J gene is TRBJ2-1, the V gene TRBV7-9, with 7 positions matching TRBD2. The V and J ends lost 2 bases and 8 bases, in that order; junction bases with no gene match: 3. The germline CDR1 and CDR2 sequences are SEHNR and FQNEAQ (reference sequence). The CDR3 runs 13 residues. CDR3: CASSLPTSDEQFF. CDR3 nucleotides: TGTGCCAGCAGCTTACCTACTAGCGATGAGCAGTTCTTC.

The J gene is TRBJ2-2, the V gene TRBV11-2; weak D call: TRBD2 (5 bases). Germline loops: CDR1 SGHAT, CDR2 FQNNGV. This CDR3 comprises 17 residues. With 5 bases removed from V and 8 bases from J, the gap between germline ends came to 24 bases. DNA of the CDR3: TGTGCCAGCAGCCCGACTACTAGTATGGCCATCCGGGGGGAGCTGTTTTTT. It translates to CASSPTTSMAIRGELFF.

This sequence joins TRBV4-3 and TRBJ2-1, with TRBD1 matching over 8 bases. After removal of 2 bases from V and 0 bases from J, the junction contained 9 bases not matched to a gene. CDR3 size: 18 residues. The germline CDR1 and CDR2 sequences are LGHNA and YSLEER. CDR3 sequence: CASSQYSGQGTSYNEQFF. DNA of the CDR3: TGCGCCAGCAGCCAATATTCCGGACAGGGAACCTCCTACAATGAGCAGTTCTTC.

CDR3 amino acids: CASSSSGLGYTF. CDR3 in DNA: TGTGCCAGCAGTTCATCAGGGTTGGGCTACACCTTC. J is TRBJ1-2 and V is TRBV12-3 or TRBV12-4; D possibly corresponds to TRBD1 (5 bases). The CDR3 length is 12 residues. The V end lost 4 bases, the J end lost 8 bases, and 11 bases lay between the germline ends.

DNA of the CDR3: TGTGCCAGCAGTTTAGAGGGCAGGGGGCGTCTTAACTATGGCTACACCTTC. Its protein product is CASSLEGRGRLNYGYTF. V is TRBV28 and J is TRBJ1-2, with TRBD1 matching over 8 bases. Germline lookup yields CDR1 MDHEN and CDR2 SYDVKM. The CDR3 is 17 residues long. V dropped 2 bases and J dropped 1; count of bases not matched to a gene: 9.

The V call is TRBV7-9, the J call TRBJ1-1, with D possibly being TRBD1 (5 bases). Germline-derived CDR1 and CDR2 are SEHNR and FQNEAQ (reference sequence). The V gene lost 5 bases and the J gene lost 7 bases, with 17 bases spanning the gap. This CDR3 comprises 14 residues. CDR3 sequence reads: CASSLSRVKREAFF. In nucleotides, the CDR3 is TGTGCCAGCAGCCTTAGCAGGGTAAAGCGTGAAGCTTTCTTT.

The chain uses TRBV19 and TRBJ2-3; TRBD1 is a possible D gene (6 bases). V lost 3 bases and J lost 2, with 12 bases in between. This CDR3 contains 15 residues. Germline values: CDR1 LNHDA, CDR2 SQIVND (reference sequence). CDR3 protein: CASSIEDRPTDTQYF. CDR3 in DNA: TGTGCCAGTAGTATCGAGGACAGACCCACAGATACGCAGTATTTT.

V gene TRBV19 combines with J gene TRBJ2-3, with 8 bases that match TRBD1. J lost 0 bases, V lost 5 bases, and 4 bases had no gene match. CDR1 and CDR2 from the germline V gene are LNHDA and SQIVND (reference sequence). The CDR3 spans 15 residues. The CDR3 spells CASSPDRASTDTQYF. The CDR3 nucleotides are TGTGCCAGTAGTCCGGACAGGGCTAGCACAGATACGCAGTATTTT.

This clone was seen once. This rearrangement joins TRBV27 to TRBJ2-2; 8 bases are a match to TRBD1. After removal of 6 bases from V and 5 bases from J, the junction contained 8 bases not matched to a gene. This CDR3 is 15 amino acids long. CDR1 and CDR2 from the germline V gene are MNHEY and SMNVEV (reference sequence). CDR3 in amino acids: CASRLPGTGTGELFF. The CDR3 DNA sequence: TGTGCCAGCAGGCTGCCGGGGACAGGTACCGGGGAGCTGTTTTTT.

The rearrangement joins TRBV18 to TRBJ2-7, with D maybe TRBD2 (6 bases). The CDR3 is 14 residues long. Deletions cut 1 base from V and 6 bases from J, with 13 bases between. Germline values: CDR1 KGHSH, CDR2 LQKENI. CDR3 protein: CASSPRAGYSEQYF. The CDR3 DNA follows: TGTGCCAGCTCACCACGGGCGGGATACTCCGAGCAGTACTTC.

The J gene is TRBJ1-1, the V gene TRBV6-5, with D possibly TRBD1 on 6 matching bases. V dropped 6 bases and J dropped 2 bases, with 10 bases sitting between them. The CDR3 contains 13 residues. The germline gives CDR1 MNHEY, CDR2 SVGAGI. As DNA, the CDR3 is TGTGCCAGCAGGGGGGCGGTAAACACTGAAGCTTTCTTT. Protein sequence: CASRGAVNTEAFF.

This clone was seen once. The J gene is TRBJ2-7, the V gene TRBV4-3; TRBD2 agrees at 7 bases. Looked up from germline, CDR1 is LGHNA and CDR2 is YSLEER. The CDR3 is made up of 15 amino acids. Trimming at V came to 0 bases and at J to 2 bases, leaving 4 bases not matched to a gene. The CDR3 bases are TGCGCCAGCAGCCAAGATTGGGCGGGGGCCTACGAGCAGTACTTC. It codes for CASSQDWAGAYEQYF.

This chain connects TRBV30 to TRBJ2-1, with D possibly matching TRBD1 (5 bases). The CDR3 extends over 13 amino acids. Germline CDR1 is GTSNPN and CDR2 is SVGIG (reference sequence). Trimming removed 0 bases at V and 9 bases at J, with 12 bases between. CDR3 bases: TGTGCCTGGAGTGTCCGACAGTCAGGTGAGCAGTTCTTC. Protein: CAWSVRQSGEQFF.